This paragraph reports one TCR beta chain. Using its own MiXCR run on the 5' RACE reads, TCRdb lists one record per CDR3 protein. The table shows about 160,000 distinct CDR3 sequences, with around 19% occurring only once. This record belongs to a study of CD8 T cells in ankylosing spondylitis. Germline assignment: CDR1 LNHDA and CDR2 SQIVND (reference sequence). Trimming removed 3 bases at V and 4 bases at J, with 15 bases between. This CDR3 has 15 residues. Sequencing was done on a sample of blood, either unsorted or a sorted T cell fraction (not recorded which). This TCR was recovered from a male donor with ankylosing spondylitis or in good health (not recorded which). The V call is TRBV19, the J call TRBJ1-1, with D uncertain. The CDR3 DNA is TGTGCCAGTAGTATGGACGGAGGAAGAGGCACTGAAGCTTTCTTT. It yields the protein CASSMDGGRGTEAFF.